The 13 T cell receptor beta chains reported below all come from one sample, sequenced in a study of shared clonotypes between healthy human individuals. Libraries were prepared by immunoSEQ multiplex PCR; TCRdb keeps only in-frame clonotypes and omits some of them. Here the sample spans about 2.4 million clones, 80% to 95% being singletons. Input material: naive CD4+ T cells from PBMCs. Stated subset: CD45RA+ positively selected. The receptor source for this set is a man in his late teens or twenties in good health. Some clones in this sample may be carry-over from other donors' samples.

This sequence joins TRBV6-5 and TRBJ2-7; D not certain. Trimming removed 4 bases from V and 4 bases from J, with 11 bases in between. The germline gives CDR1 MNHEY, CDR2 SVGAGI. The CDR3 has 13 amino acids. The chain's CDR3 is CASSSHTTYEQYF. The CDR3 DNA reads as TGTGCCAGCAGTTCCCACACTACTTACGAGCAGTACTTC.

The rearrangement uses TRBV9 and TRBJ1-2, with D hard to call. The CDR3 length is 14 residues. V lost 0 bases and J 8 bases, leaving 14 bases between the germline ends. The V gene's germline CDR1 is SGDLS and CDR2 YYNGEE. CDR3 protein: CASSVEPGLGGYTF. In DNA form, the CDR3 reads TGTGCCAGCAGCGTAGAACCGGGTCTCGGCGGCTACACCTTC. The full variable domain, with the rest looked up from reference TRBV9 and TRBJ1-2, is DSGVTQTPKHLITATGQRVTLRCSPRSGDLSVYWYQQSLDQGLQFLIQYYNGEERAKGNILERFSAQQFPDLHSELNLSSLELGDSALYFCASSVEPGLGGYTFGSGTRLTVV.

The CDR3 DNA sequence: TGCGCCAGCAGCCAAGGACAGGGGGGTATCGATGAGCAGTTCTTC. Its protein is CASSQGQGGIDEQFF. The chain links TRBV5-1 to TRBJ2-1, with TRBD1 matching over 10 bases. Germline trimming cut 4 bases from V and 8 bases from J; bases unmatched to any gene: 9. The CDR3 consists of 15 residues. Germline lookup yields CDR1 SGHRS and CDR2 YFSETQ.

The V call is TRBV20-1, the J call TRBJ2-5; D is ambiguous. The germline V and J ends were trimmed by 1 base and 4 bases, with 4 bases remaining between them. The CDR3 runs 11 residues. Germline V gives CDR1 DFQATT, CDR2 SNEGSKA (reference sequence). The CDR3, as DNA: TGCAGTGCTAGAGGCATAGAGACCCAGTACTTC. The encoded protein is CSARGIETQYF.

The V and J genes are TRBV4-2 and TRBJ2-5; 7 bases align to TRBD2. This CDR3 has 18 amino acids. Germline values: CDR1 LGHNA, CDR2 YNFKEQ. The V segment lost 0 bases and the J segment 1 base; nucleotides outside the gene matches: 11. CDR3 sequence: CASSQEVRSGASQETQYF. DNA for the CDR3: TGTGCCAGCAGCCAAGAGGTTCGGAGCGGGGCAAGCCAAGAGACCCAGTACTTC.

This clone was detected once. The gene calls are TRBV5-4 and TRBJ1-5, with TRBD1 matching 8 bases. This CDR3 has 18 amino acids. V was pared by 1 base and J by 2 bases, with 11 bases of the junction left unmatched. Germline V lookup: CDR1 SGHNT, CDR2 YYREEE (reference sequence). CDR3 residues: CASSLKQGALEGNQPQHF. CDR3 DNA: TGTGCCAGCAGCTTGAAGCAGGGGGCTCTTGAAGGCAATCAGCCCCAGCATTTT.

The chain joins TRBV28 to TRBJ2-7; TRBD2 matches 7 bases. Germline V CDR1 and CDR2: MDHEN, SYDVKM. The CDR3 totals 12 residues. Losses at the gene ends were 3 bases for V and 7 bases for J; bases not matched to a gene: 3. CDR3: CASSLEGGEQYF. The CDR3 region has the DNA TGTGCCAGCAGTTTGGAGGGAGGGGAGCAGTACTTC.

The rearrangement joins TRBV19 to TRBJ2-2; 10 nucleotides match TRBD1. The CDR3 contains 16 residues. V lost 7 bases and J lost 4; bases outside the gene matches: 9. From germline, CDR1 is LNHDA and CDR2 SQIVND (reference sequence). The CDR3 sequence: CASMEWGTGVTGELFF. Written as DNA, the CDR3 is TGTGCCAGTATGGAGTGGGGGACAGGGGTCACCGGGGAGCTGTTTTTT.

The rearrangement links TRBV28 to TRBJ2-5, with D perhaps matching TRBD1 (5 bases). V was shortened by 6 bases and J by 8 bases, with 16 bases between the two germline ends. Germline CDR1 MDHEN, CDR2 SYDVKM. The CDR3 is 13 residues long. For the CDR3, the DNA is TGTGCCAGCAGCAAGACAGCTGGGGATACCCAGTACTTC. Translation gives CASSKTAGDTQYF.

This clone was seen a few times. The same CDR3 arises from other DNA sequences in this sample as well. This chain joins TRBV20-1 and TRBJ1-1; 7 nucleotides agree with TRBD1. The CDR3 is 11 residues long. In germline, CDR1 is DFQATT, CDR2 SNEGSKA (reference sequence). V was clipped by 5 bases and J by 4 bases; unmatched bases: 1. The CDR3 nucleotides read TGCAGTGCTCCAGGGGGCACTGAAGCTTTCTTT. Its translation is CSAPGGTEAFF.

This rearrangement joins TRBV11-1 to TRBJ2-3, with D possibly called TRBD1 or TRBD2 (5 bases each). Germline CDR1 and CDR2: SGHAT and FQDESV (reference sequence). V lost 6 bases and J lost 1, with 11 bases in between. This CDR3 is built from 14 residues. CDR3 bases: TGTGCCAGCAGTGGTCGAGGGGGCACAGATACGCAGTATTTT. This sequence encodes CASSGRGGTDTQYF.

The chain couples TRBV7-9 to TRBJ1-5; 8 bases fit TRBD1. V shed 5 bases, J shed 4 bases, and the junction held 7 bases outside the gene matches. Germline-derived CDR1 and CDR2 are SEHNR and FQNEAQ (reference sequence). The CDR3 spans 15 residues. Here the CDR3 DNA reads TGTGCCAGCAGCCCCCAGGGGGCTGGTAATCAGCCCCAGCATTTT. Amino acid sequence: CASSPQGAGNQPQHF.

The chain joins TRBV18 to TRBJ2-1, with 14 nucleotides matching TRBD2. The CDR3 contains 16 residues. V dropped 5 bases and J dropped 5; count of bases not matched to a gene: 5. The germline CDR1 and CDR2 sequences are KGHSH and LQKENI. The CDR3 spells CASSTGLAGGNNEQFF. CDR3 nucleotide sequence: TGTGCCAGCTCAACCGGACTAGCGGGGGGAAACAATGAGCAGTTCTTC.